The 22 T cell receptor beta chains below all came from one sample that was sequenced in a study of identical twins. TCRdb ran MiXCR on the 5' RACE reads and lists one entry per CDR3 protein. This sample has roughly 18,000 distinct CDR3 sequences, with 55% to 75% found just once. Material: memory (CD45RO+) T cells sorted from blood. The receptors derive from a woman between 18 and 29 years old in good health. This table probably holds off-target reads from a library built for another chain.

The genes are TRBV11-3 and TRBJ2-1; D uncertain. V lost 5 bases and J lost 8, with 19 bases in between. Germline lookup yields CDR1 SGHNT and CDR2 YENEEA. The CDR3 consists of 15 residues. The CDR3 reads CASSDTTTLVHEQFF. CDR3 nucleotide sequence: TGTGCCAGCAGCGACACTACGACCCTAGTCCATGAGCAGTTCTTC.

This chain links TRBV30 with TRBJ2-1; D is perhaps TRBD2 (6 bases). The germline CDR1 and CDR2 sequences are GTSNPN and SVGIG (reference sequence). CDR3 length equals 14 residues. Deletions cut 0 bases from V and 9 bases from J, with 15 bases between. The CDR3 loop reads CAWSVQPGGSEQFF. In nucleotides, the CDR3 is TGTGCCTGGAGTGTACAACCCGGGGGAAGTGAGCAGTTCTTC.

The chain employs TRBV20-1 and TRBJ2-1; 7 nucleotides agree with TRBD1. J gave up 5 bases and V 3 bases, and 10 bases lay outside the gene matches. The germline gives CDR1 DFQATT, CDR2 SNEGSKA (reference sequence). The CDR3 length is 15 residues. CDR3 in DNA: TGCAGTGCTAGTGGGGTAGGGGGCAGGGACAATGAGCAGTTCTTC. This translates into CSASGVGGRDNEQFF.

The chain joins TRBV14 to TRBJ1-1; D remains unclear. The CDR3 totals 11 residues. The ends were cut back, 3 bases at V and 3 bases at J, with 2 bases in the middle. Germline V gives CDR1 SGHDN, CDR2 FVKESK. Written as DNA, the CDR3 is TGTGCCAGCAGCCATTACACTGAAGCTTTCTTT. It codes for CASSHYTEAFF.

This clonotype was detected only a few times. The gene calls are TRBV20-1 and TRBJ2-5, with TRBD2 matching over 13 bases. The CDR3 loop spans 14 amino acids. Losses at the gene ends were 5 bases for V and 5 bases for J; bases not matched to a gene: 5. The germline CDR1 and CDR2 sequences are DFQATT and SNEGSKA (reference sequence). The CDR3: CSAVLAGGPETQYF. The CDR3 coding sequence is TGCAGTGCTGTACTAGCGGGAGGGCCGGAGACCCAGTACTTC.

The chain uses TRBV30 and TRBJ2-1; 10 nucleotides line up with TRBD2. The CDR3 has 14 amino acids. The ends lost 4 bases at V and 7 bases at J; junction bases unmatched: 7. Germline CDR1 GTSNPN, CDR2 SVGIG (reference sequence). CDR3 protein: CAWTSGRRGNEQFF. The CDR3 DNA follows: TGTGCCTGGACTAGCGGGAGAAGGGGAAATGAGCAGTTCTTC.

In DNA form, the CDR3 reads TGTGCCAGCATTCGCACCGGGAACACTGAAGCTTTCTTT. Amino acid sequence: CASIRTGNTEAFF. This sequence joins TRBV6-2 or TRBV6-3 and TRBJ1-1; D ambiguous. The CDR3 length is 13 residues. Germline V gives CDR1 MNHEY, CDR2 SVGEGT. V was trimmed by 7 bases and J by 1 base, leaving 10 bases between them.

The rearrangement joins TRBV29-1 to TRBJ2-5; TRBD2 matches 9 bases. The CDR3 has 14 residues. Germline CDR1 and CDR2: SQVTM and ANQGSEA. V was pared by 1 base and J by 5 bases, with 5 bases of the junction left unmatched. CDR3 region: CSVEAVAGAETQYF. Here the CDR3 DNA reads TGCAGCGTTGAAGCGGTAGCGGGAGCTGAGACCCAGTACTTC. The full variable domain, rest sourced from reference TRBV29-1 and TRBJ2-5, is SAVISQKPSRDICQRGTSLTIQCQVDSQVTMMFWYRQQPGQSLTLIATANQGSEATYESGFVIDKFPISRPNLTFSTLTVSNMSPEDSSIYLCSVEAVAGAETQYFGPGTRLLVL.

This chain links TRBV29-1 with TRBJ2-7; D is perhaps TRBD2 (5 bases). The germline gives CDR1 SQVTM, CDR2 ANQGSEA. This CDR3 has 12 residues. Trimming took off 3 bases at V and 7 bases at J, with 13 bases between the two ends. This chain's CDR3 is CSVERAAGEQYF. CDR3 DNA: TGCAGCGTTGAGCGGGCCGCAGGAGAGCAGTACTTC.

The chain has TRBV11-1 and TRBJ2-2; 10 positions agree with TRBD1. CDR1 is SGHAT, CDR2 FQDESV, per germline (reference sequence). Trimming took 5 bases from V and 5 from J; bases not matched to a gene: 5. The CDR3 runs to 15 residues. CDR3 in DNA: TGTGCCAGCAGCCCCGGGACAGGGGTTACCGGGGAGCTGTTTTTT. Translating it yields CASSPGTGVTGELFF.

The CDR3 coding sequence is TGCAGCGTTGAAAGCCAGGGCACAGATACGCAGTATTTT. It translates to CSVESQGTDTQYF. The chain links TRBV29-1 to TRBJ2-3; no clear D gene. This CDR3 region has 13 residues. The V gene's germline CDR1 is SQVTM and CDR2 ANQGSEA. V lost 2 bases, J lost 1 base, and 7 bases lay in between.

The chain's CDR3 is CASSQGSPYTEQYF. CDR3 bases: TGTGCCAGCAGCCAGGGATCGCCTTATACCGAGCAGTACTTC. V usage is TRBV5-4 and J usage is TRBJ2-7; maybe TRBD1 (5 bases). This CDR3 has 14 amino acids. Germline V gives CDR1 SGHNT, CDR2 YYREEE (reference sequence). V was shortened by 4 bases and J by 6 bases, with 17 bases between the two germline ends. Full variable domain (rest looked up from reference TRBV5-4 and TRBJ2-7): ETGVTQSPTHLIKTRGQQVTLRCSSQSGHNTVSWYQQALGQGPQFIFQYYREEENGRGNFPPRFSGLQFPNYSSELNVNALELDDSALYLCASSQGSPYTEQYFGPGTRLTVT.

The chain has TRBV29-1 and TRBJ2-5, with 8 bases lining up with TRBD2. With 6 bases clipped from V and 1 base from J, the junction kept 10 bases outside the gene matches. The CDR3 has 15 amino acids. The germline gives CDR1 SQVTM, CDR2 ANQGSEA. In nucleotides, the CDR3 is TGCAGCGTCCTATCCTTAGCGGGGTCCCAAGAGACCCAGTACTTC. Amino acid sequence: CSVLSLAGSQETQYF. Filled out from reference TRBV29-1 and TRBJ2-5, the complete variable domain reads SAVISQKPSRDICQRGTSLTIQCQVDSQVTMMFWYRQQPGQSLTLIATANQGSEATYESGFVIDKFPISRPNLTFSTLTVSNMSPEDSSIYLCSVLSLAGSQETQYFGPGTRLLVL.

The rearrangement uses TRBV6-1 and TRBJ2-4; 7 bases agree with TRBD1. CDR1 is MNHNS, CDR2 SASEGT, per germline. This CDR3 contains 17 residues. Trimming removed 0 bases from V and 0 bases from J; junction bases left unmatched: 5. The CDR3 nucleotides are TGTGCCAGCAGTGAAGCGCAGGGGGTTGGAGCCAAAAACATTCAGTACTTC. Amino acids: CASSEAQGVGAKNIQYF.

This clonotype was seen once. The chain couples TRBV4-3 to TRBJ2-5; tentative D call: TRBD2 (5 bases). Between the trimmed V and J ends, which lost 0 bases and 2 bases, there was a span of 7 bases. The CDR3 length is 14 residues. Germline-derived CDR1 and CDR2 are LGHNA and YSLEER. Here the CDR3 DNA reads TGCGCCAGCAGCCAAGATCGACTACAAGAGACCCAGTACTTC. Amino acids: CASSQDRLQETQYF.

The rearrangement uses TRBV4-3 and TRBJ1-2; maybe TRBD1 (5 bases). Germline V lookup: CDR1 LGHNA, CDR2 YSLEER. V lost 0 bases to trimming and J lost 8 bases, with 16 bases between them. The CDR3 covers 15 residues. The CDR3 loop reads CASSQEGTGVEGYTF. CDR3 nucleotides: TGCGCCAGCAGCCAAGAGGGTACAGGCGTTGAGGGCTACACCTTC.

In its sample, this clonotype was seen a few times. This chain links TRBV6-5 with TRBJ2-3, with TRBD2 identical over 8 bases. The CDR3 runs to 12 residues. V shed 7 bases, J shed 6 bases, and the junction held 3 bases outside the gene matches. CDR1 and CDR2 (germline): MNHEY, SVGAGI. CDR3 nucleotide sequence: TGTGCCAGCAACCAGCGGGAGGATACGCAGTATTTT. It codes for CASNQREDTQYF.

The chain uses TRBV20-1 and TRBJ2-2; D may be TRBD2 (6 bases). Trimming took off 4 bases at V and 6 bases at J, with 15 bases between the two ends. The CDR3 is 14 residues long. Germline loops: CDR1 DFQATT, CDR2 SNEGSKA (reference sequence). CDR3 coding DNA: TGCAGTGCTACCAAAGGGACTCCCCCCGGGGAGCTGTTTTTT. It encodes CSATKGTPPGELFF.

The gene calls are TRBV6-5 and TRBJ1-5; D uncertain. CDR3 size: 19 residues. CDR1 and CDR2 (germline): MNHEY, SVGAGI. The V end lost 0 bases, the J end lost 3 bases, and 21 bases lay between the germline ends. The CDR3 region is CASSYSGEYVYANNQPQHF. The CDR3 DNA reads TGTGCCAGCAGTTACTCTGGGGAGTACGTTTACGCCAACAATCAGCCCCAGCATTTT.

In its sample, this clonotype was seen a few times. The chain uses TRBV20-1 and TRBJ2-7; 9 nucleotides agree with TRBD1. V shed 6 bases, J shed 4 bases, and the junction held 4 bases outside the gene matches. The CDR3 spans 12 residues. From germline, CDR1 is DFQATT and CDR2 SNEGSKA (reference sequence). CDR3 DNA sequence: TGCAGTGCGGGGACAGGGACGTACGAGCAGTACTTC. Translating it yields CSAGTGTYEQYF.

V usage is TRBV12-3 or TRBV12-4 and J usage is TRBJ2-1, with 14 bases lining up with TRBD2. V shed 3 bases, J shed 16 bases, and the junction held 11 bases outside the gene matches. The CDR3 runs to 15 residues. CDR3 nucleotide sequence: TGTGCCAGCAGTTTCCCCGGACTAGCGGGAGGTAATGGTTTCTTC. Its protein product is CASSFPGLAGGNGFF.

This chain uses TRBV19 with TRBJ2-6, with a weak D call TRBD2 (6 bases). The CDR3 has 15 amino acids. V shed 3 bases and J shed 6 bases, with 12 bases lying between them. In germline, CDR1 is LNHDA, CDR2 SQIVND (reference sequence). CDR3 sequence (DNA): TGTGCCAGTAGTATGGTGGGGGAGGCGGCCAACGTCCTGACTTTC. It translates to CASSMVGEAANVLTF.